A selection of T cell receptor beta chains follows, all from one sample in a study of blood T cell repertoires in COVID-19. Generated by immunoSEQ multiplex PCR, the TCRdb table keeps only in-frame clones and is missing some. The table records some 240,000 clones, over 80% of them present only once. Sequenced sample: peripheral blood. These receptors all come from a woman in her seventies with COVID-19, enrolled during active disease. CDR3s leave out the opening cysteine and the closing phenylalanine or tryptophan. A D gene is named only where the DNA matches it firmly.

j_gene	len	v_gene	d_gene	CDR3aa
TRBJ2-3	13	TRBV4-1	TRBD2	ASRMTSGREGTQY
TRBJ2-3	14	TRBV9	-	ASSESLASSTDTQY
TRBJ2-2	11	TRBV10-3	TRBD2	AISGRASGELF
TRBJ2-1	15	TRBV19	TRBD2	ASRTASLAGAYNEQF
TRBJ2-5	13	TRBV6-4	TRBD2	ASSRLAGGPETQY
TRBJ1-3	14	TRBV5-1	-	ASSLASRESGNTIY
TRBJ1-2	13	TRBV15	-	ATSRATTGIYGYT
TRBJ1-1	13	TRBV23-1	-	ASSQSVQSNTEAF
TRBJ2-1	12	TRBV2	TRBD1	ASSVRQGGNEQF
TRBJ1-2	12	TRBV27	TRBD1	ATSPADRAGGYT
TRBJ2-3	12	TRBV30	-	AWSSGHLTDTQY
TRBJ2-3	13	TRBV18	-	ASSPQRPSTDTQY